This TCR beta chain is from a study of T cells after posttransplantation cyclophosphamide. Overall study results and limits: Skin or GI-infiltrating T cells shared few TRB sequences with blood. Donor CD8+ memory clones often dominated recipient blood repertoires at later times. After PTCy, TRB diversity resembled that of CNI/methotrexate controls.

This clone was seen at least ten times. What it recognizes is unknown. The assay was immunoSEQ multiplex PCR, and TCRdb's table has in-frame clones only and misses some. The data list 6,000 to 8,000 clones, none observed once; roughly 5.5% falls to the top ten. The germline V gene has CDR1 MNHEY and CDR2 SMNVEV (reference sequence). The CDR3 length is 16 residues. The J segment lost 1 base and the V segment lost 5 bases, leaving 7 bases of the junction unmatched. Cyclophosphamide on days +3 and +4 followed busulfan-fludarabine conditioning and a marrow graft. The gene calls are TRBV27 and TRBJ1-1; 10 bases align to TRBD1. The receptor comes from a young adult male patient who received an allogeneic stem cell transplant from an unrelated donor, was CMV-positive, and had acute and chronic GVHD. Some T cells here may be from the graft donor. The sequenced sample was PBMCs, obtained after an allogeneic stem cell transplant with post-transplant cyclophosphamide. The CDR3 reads CASSKDRGRRNTEAFF. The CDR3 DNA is TGTGCCAGCAGTAAAGACAGGGGGCGCAGGAACACTGAAGCTTTCTTT.